Following are 15 T cell receptor beta chains from one sample sequenced in a study of spatial heterogeneity in lung cancer. Findings of the study overall: The study found that expanded intratumoral alpha and beta TCR counts tracked tumor mutation counts.

Documented time point: sample taken at primary tumor resection. TCRdb recomputed calls from the 5' RACE reads with MiXCR, one row per CDR3 protein. The sample has about 15,000 distinct CDR3 sequences; about 7% are singletons. No antigens are known for them. Sequenced material: lung tumor tissue, taken at surgery. The source of these receptors is a male donor with early-stage non-small cell lung cancer.

In this sample, this clonotype is medium-sized. This chain connects TRBV6-6 to TRBJ2-2, with 7 positions matching TRBD1. CDR3 length: 14 residues. CDR1 and CDR2 from the germline V gene are MNHNY and SVGAGI (reference sequence). V lost 6 bases to trimming and J lost 7 bases; unmatched junction nucleotides: 8. In DNA form, the CDR3 reads TGTGCCAGCAGCATAAGGGGGCCGGGCGGGGAGCTGTTTTTT. As protein: CASSIRGPGGELFF.

This clonotype was detected many times. The chain carries TRBV20-1 and TRBJ2-3; TRBD1 matches 12 bases. CDR1 and CDR2 (germline): DFQATT, SNEGSKA (reference sequence). The CDR3 is made up of 15 amino acids. Trimming took 6 bases from V and 6 from J; bases not matched to a gene: 10. CDR3 amino acids: CSASRDRGRRDTQYF. The CDR3 DNA reads as TGCAGTGCCTCCCGGGACAGGGGGCGAAGGGATACGCAGTATTTT.

Regarding this clonotype: Given a much more abundant clone one base away, this may be a read error. J is TRBJ2-1 and V is TRBV7-9, with 7 bases that match TRBD1. Trimming at V came to 6 bases and at J to 10 bases, leaving 3 bases not matched to a gene. Germline CDR1 SEHNR, CDR2 FQNEAQ (reference sequence). The CDR3 contains 11 residues. CDR3 sequence reads: CASRQGQEQFF. Here the CDR3 DNA reads TGTGCCAGCAGGCAGGGACAGGAGCAGTTCTTC.

This clonotype appeared once. This rearrangement joins TRBV7-9 to TRBJ2-5; D ambiguous. The CDR3 totals 12 residues. From germline, CDR1 is SEHNR and CDR2 FQNEAQ (reference sequence). The ends were cut back, 2 bases at V and 1 base at J, with 2 bases in the middle. The CDR3 DNA is TGTGCCAGCAGCTTACTCCAAGAGACCCAGTACTTC. Its translation is CASSLLQETQYF.

This clonotype was seen many times. This rearrangement joins TRBV5-1 to TRBJ2-5, with D possibly TRBD1 on 5 matching bases. The ends were cut back, 3 bases at V and 4 bases at J, with 13 bases in the middle. Germline V lookup: CDR1 SGHRS, CDR2 YFSETQ. This CDR3 is 14 amino acids long. The CDR3 loop is CASSSTGLRETQYF. The CDR3 DNA sequence: TGCGCCAGCAGCTCAACAGGTCTGAGAGAGACCCAGTACTTC.

This clonotype was detected a few times. The chain is built from TRBV20-1 and TRBJ2-2; D unresolved. Germline V gene sequence: CDR1 DFQATT, CDR2 SNEGSKA (reference sequence). This CDR3 contains 12 residues. V was pared by 1 base and J by 4 bases, with 4 bases between. Written as DNA, the CDR3 is TGCAGTGCTAGAGGACTCACCGGGGAGCTGTTTTTT. Translation gives CSARGLTGELFF.

Many counts were recorded for this clonotype. The V and J genes are TRBV9 and TRBJ2-3, with 8 bases aligning to TRBD2. Germline CDR1 and CDR2: SGDLS and YYNGEE. The CDR3 extends over 14 amino acids. With V trimmed by 4 bases and J by 6 bases, 7 bases remained unmatched. The CDR3 sequence: CASSTGLAADTQYF. The CDR3 DNA reads as TGTGCCAGCAGCACCGGACTAGCCGCGGATACGCAGTATTTT. Full variable domain (remainder filled in from reference TRBV9 and TRBJ2-3): DSGVTQTPKHLITATGQRVTLRCSPRSGDLSVYWYQQSLDQGLQFLIQYYNGEERAKGNILERFSAQQFPDLHSELNLSSLELGDSALYFCASSTGLAADTQYFGPGTRLTVL.

Only a few counts were recorded for this clonotype. The chain links TRBV30 to TRBJ2-1; D is undetermined. V was pared by 3 bases and J by 2 bases, with 2 bases between. The CDR3 extends over 11 amino acids. Germline-derived CDR1 and CDR2 are GTSNPN and SVGIG (reference sequence). The CDR3 loop is CAWRAYNEQFF. CDR3 DNA sequence: TGTGCCTGGAGAGCCTACAATGAGCAGTTCTTC.

This clonotype appeared a few times. This chain uses TRBV6-2 or TRBV6-3 with TRBJ2-7; TRBD2 is a possible D gene (7 bases). V dropped 6 bases and J dropped 3 bases, with 12 bases sitting between them. The CDR3 spans 13 residues. CDR1 is MNHEY and CDR2 is SVGEGT in the germline V gene. The CDR3, as DNA: TGTGCCAGCAGGGACGGGGGGCGCTACGAGCAGTACGTC. The encoded protein is CASRDGGRYEQYV.

This rearrangement joins TRBV14 to TRBJ1-6; D ambiguous. The germline V gene has CDR1 SGHDN and CDR2 FVKESK. V shed 4 bases and J shed 10 bases, with 11 bases lying between them. This CDR3 spans 13 amino acids. The CDR3 sequence is CASSLSASSPLHF. For the CDR3, the DNA is TGTGCCAGCAGCCTAAGTGCGTCGTCACCCCTCCACTTT.

Judged by abundance, this clonotype is medium-sized. The chain has TRBV11-2 and TRBJ2-2, with 8 nucleotides matching TRBD1. J gave up 0 bases and V 3 bases, and 0 bases lay outside the gene matches. The CDR3 covers 15 residues. Germline CDR1 SGHAT, CDR2 FQNNGV. The DNA for the CDR3 is TGTGCCAGCAGCTTGGGACAGGCGAACACCGGGGAGCTGTTTTTT. This translates into CASSLGQANTGELFF. Full variable domain (missing parts from reference TRBV11-2 and TRBJ2-2): EAGVAQSPRYKIIEKRQSVAFWCNPISGHATLYWYQQILGQGPKLLIQFQNNGVVDDSQLPKDRFSAERLKGVDSTLKIQPAKLEDSAVYLCASSLGQANTGELFFGEGSRLTVL.

This clonotype appeared a few times. The gene calls are TRBV19 and TRBJ2-3, with a weak D call TRBD2 (6 bases). V was trimmed by 6 bases and J by 3 bases, leaving 22 bases between them. Germline CDR1 is LNHDA and CDR2 is SQIVND (reference sequence). The CDR3 spans 17 residues. CDR3 in amino acids: CASSLGRGLGLTDTQYF. The CDR3 coding sequence is TGTGCCAGTAGCCTCGGCCGGGGACTGGGGTTAACAGATACGCAGTATTTT.

The rearrangement uses TRBV21-1 and TRBJ1-4; the table's D call of TRBD1 was not tested on the DNA. TRBV21-1 constitutes a pseudogene. The CDR3 length is 16 residues. This CDR3 reads CASSKGTGLGGEKLFF. The CDR3, as DNA: TGTGCCAGCAGCAAAGGAACAGGGCTGGGGGGTGAAAAACTGTTTTTT.

The table lists this clonotype with many counts. V and J are TRBV6-2 or TRBV6-3 and TRBJ1-5; possibly TRBD1 for D (6 bases). Trimming shortened V by 3 bases and J by 6 bases, and 12 bases separated the two germline ends. The CDR3 totals 14 residues. Germline loops: CDR1 MNHEY, CDR2 SVGEGT. The CDR3 region has the DNA TGTGCCAGCAGTTATTACAGGGCCCCTCAGCCCCAGCATTTT. Translation: CASSYYRAPQPQHF.

This clonotype has only a few counts. The chain couples TRBV27 to TRBJ1-4, with 7 nucleotides matching TRBD1. Germline V lookup: CDR1 MNHEY, CDR2 SMNVEV (reference sequence). V trimming: 6 bases; J trimming: 8 bases; junction bases outside the gene matches: 12. The CDR3 spans 15 residues. The CDR3 DNA follows: TGTGCCAGCAGAAATACAGGGGCTTTAGGAGAAAAACTGTTTTTT. It codes for CASRNTGALGEKLFF.